What follows are 27 T cell receptor beta chains derived from one specimen sequenced in a study of blood T cell repertoires in COVID-19. TCRdb's copy holds only in-frame clones and misses some; the assay was immunoSEQ multiplex PCR. The data hold about 76,000 clones, with 90% observed a single time. What was sequenced was peripheral blood. These TCRs come from a woman aged 50 to 65 in a cohort sampled during active COVID-19.

The table lists this clone with a few counts. The V and J genes are TRBV30 and TRBJ2-7; tentatively, D is TRBD1 (5 bases). Trimming shortened V by 7 bases and J by 0 bases, and 10 bases separated the two germline ends. Germline V lookup: CDR1 GTSNPN, CDR2 SVGIG (reference sequence). CDR3 size: 12 residues. CDR3 region: CASATASYEQYF. The CDR3 region has the DNA TGTGCCTCCGCGACAGCCTCCTACGAGCAGTACTTC.

This chain links TRBV23-1 with TRBJ2-5, with 7 bases identical to TRBD1. TRBV23-1 is assigned to the ORF class and has an uncertain function. V dropped 7 bases and J dropped 3; count of bases not matched to a gene: 11. The CDR3 runs 15 residues. The chain's CDR3 is CASNPDRDSEETQYF. The CDR3, as DNA: TGCGCCAGCAACCCCGACAGGGATAGCGAAGAGACCCAGTACTTC.

The chain uses TRBV6-6 and TRBJ2-1; 9 nucleotides align to TRBD1. Trimming took 6 bases from V and 3 from J; bases not matched to a gene: 6. Germline loops: CDR1 MNHNY, CDR2 SVGAGI (reference sequence). This CDR3 contains 15 residues. The CDR3 bases are TGTGCCAGCAGATCCGGACAGGGGCTCTACAATGAGCAGTTCTTC. Translation: CASRSGQGLYNEQFF.

V gene TRBV3-1 (or the pseudogene TRBV3-2) combines with J gene TRBJ1-4, with D uncertain. Between the trimmed V and J ends, which lost 0 bases and 8 bases, there was a span of 10 bases. Germline CDR1 reads LGHDT; CDR2 reads YNNKEL (reference sequence). This CDR3 is built from 14 residues. CDR3 sequence reads: CASSQEVGGEKLFF. Written as DNA, the CDR3 is TGTGCCAGCAGCCAAGAAGTCGGCGGGGAAAAACTGTTTTTT.

The V and J genes are TRBV11-1 and TRBJ2-2; TRBD1 agrees at 9 bases. J gave up 8 bases and V 5 bases, and 12 bases lay outside the gene matches. Germline V lookup: CDR1 SGHAT, CDR2 FQDESV (reference sequence). There are 16 residues in the CDR3. The CDR3 region has the DNA TGTGCCAGCAGCCGAGACGGGACAGGGTCCTTAGGGGAGCTGTTTTTT. Encoded protein: CASSRDGTGSLGELFF.

This rearrangement joins TRBV10-3 to TRBJ2-3; 8 bases map to TRBD2. V was pared by 6 bases and J by 1 base, with 3 bases of the junction left unmatched. Germline loops: CDR1 ENHRY, CDR2 SYGVKD. The CDR3 covers 14 residues. CDR3 in DNA: TGTGCCATCAGGCCGGGACTAGGCACAGATACGCAGTATTTT. Its protein is CAIRPGLGTDTQYF.

A single count supports this clone. The V call is TRBV19, the J call TRBJ1-2; no clear D. Trimming stripped 3 bases from V and 5 bases from J, with 16 bases between. In germline, CDR1 is LNHDA, CDR2 SQIVND (reference sequence). The CDR3 runs 15 residues. The chain's CDR3 is CASSIAAGEGYGYTF. The DNA for the CDR3 is TGTGCCAGTAGTATCGCGGCGGGTGAAGGATATGGCTACACCTTC. Full variable domain (rest looked up from reference TRBV19 and TRBJ1-2): DGGITQSPKYLFRKEGQNVTLSCEQNLNHDAMYWYRQDPGQGLRLIYYSQIVNDFQKGDIAEGYSVSREKKESFPLTVTSAQKNPTAFYLCASSIAAGEGYGYTFGSGTRLTVV.

The rearrangement joins TRBV11-2 to TRBJ2-2; 8 nucleotides line up with TRBD2. CDR1 and CDR2 from the germline V gene are SGHAT and FQNNGV. The CDR3 runs to 16 residues. V lost 5 bases, J lost 0 bases, and 5 bases stayed unmatched. CDR3 sequence: CASSREGTSNTGELFF. The DNA of the CDR3 is TGTGCCAGCAGCCGGGAGGGGACCTCGAACACCGGGGAGCTGTTTTTT.

The CDR3 bases are TGTGCCAGCTCACCCGTTTCCGGGGGGGGCCCTCATGAAGCTTTCTTT. Its translation: CASSPVSGGGPHEAFF. V usage is TRBV18 and J usage is TRBJ1-1, with D maybe TRBD1 (6 bases). The CDR3 runs 16 residues. Germline V gene data show CDR1 as KGHSH and CDR2 as LQKENI. V shed 3 bases and J shed 7 bases, with 21 bases lying between them.

This clone has just one count. The CDR3 loop is CASSERASQGTDTQYF. The CDR3 DNA follows: TGTGCCAGCAGCGAGAGGGCTAGCCAAGGCACAGATACGCAGTATTTT. The V and J genes are TRBV9 and TRBJ2-3; TRBD2 is a possible D gene (5 bases). V was clipped by 3 bases and J by 1 base, with 15 bases between them. The CDR3 contains 16 residues. Per the germline V gene, CDR1 is SGDLS and CDR2 is YYNGEE.

The chain has TRBV5-1 and TRBJ2-2, with 9 bases lining up with TRBD2. Trimming removed 2 bases from V and 5 bases from J; junction bases left unmatched: 7. This CDR3 region has 16 residues. Germline lookup yields CDR1 SGHRS and CDR2 YFSETQ. CDR3 in amino acids: CASSLGLAGNTGELFF. The CDR3 nucleotides read TGCGCCAGCAGCTTAGGGCTAGCGGGAAATACCGGGGAGCTGTTTTTT.

The chain has TRBV7-3 and TRBJ2-1, with D tentatively TRBD2 (7 bases). The CDR3 spans 15 residues. V was shortened by 5 bases and J by 9 bases, with 20 bases between the two germline ends. Germline CDR1 SGHTA, CDR2 FQGTGA. The chain's CDR3 is CASSPLGGLGGEQFF. The DNA for the CDR3 is TGTGCCAGCAGCCCCTTGGGGGGGCTCGGGGGTGAGCAGTTCTTC.

This chain links TRBV3-1 (or the pseudogene TRBV3-2) with TRBJ1-2; 10 positions agree with TRBD1. Germline CDR1 and CDR2: LGHDT and YNNKEL (reference sequence). Trimming cost V 0 bases and J 4 bases; bases outside gene matches: 2. The CDR3 runs 15 residues. CDR3 in DNA: TGTGCCAGCAGCCAAGAGACAGGGGGCGTCTATGGCTACACCTTC. Residues: CASSQETGGVYGYTF.

This chain joins TRBV6-6 and TRBJ2-5; TRBD1 aligns across 11 bases. Germline CDR1 is MNHNY and CDR2 is SVGAGI (reference sequence). With 6 bases clipped from V and 2 bases from J, the junction kept 5 bases outside the gene matches. The CDR3 totals 15 residues. CDR3: CASRLRDRGQETQYF. The CDR3 DNA follows: TGTGCCAGCAGGCTCCGGGACAGGGGGCAAGAGACCCAGTACTTC.

The V call is TRBV2, the J call TRBJ2-5; the match to TRBD1 covers 7 bases. The germline V gene encodes CDR1 SNHLY and CDR2 FYNNEI. CDR3 length: 16 residues. The junction had 11 bases not matched to a gene; V was cut back by 6 bases and J by 1 base. The CDR3 DNA follows: TGTGCCAGCAGGCGCCCCGAGACAGGGCTCCAAGAGACCCAGTACTTC. It codes for CASRRPETGLQETQYF.

This chain connects TRBV27 to TRBJ2-5; tentatively, D is TRBD2 (5 bases). Trimming shortened V by 3 bases and J by 4 bases, and 15 bases separated the two germline ends. The CDR3 spans 15 residues. Looked up from germline, CDR1 is MNHEY and CDR2 is SMNVEV (reference sequence). DNA of the CDR3: TGTGCCAGCAGTTTGGCCCCTTCGGCGGGAGAGACCCAGTACTTC. Translation: CASSLAPSAGETQYF.

This clone has just one count. This chain uses TRBV27 with TRBJ2-1, with TRBD2 matching 13 bases. This CDR3 is 16 amino acids long. Germline V gene lookup returns CDR1 MNHEY and CDR2 SMNVEV (reference sequence). The ends lost 5 bases at V and 3 bases at J; junction bases unmatched: 4. CDR3 nucleotide sequence: TGTGCCAGCAGTCCCGGACTAGCGGGGGACTACAATGAGCAGTTCTTC. Its translation: CASSPGLAGDYNEQFF.

This clone has only one observation. This chain links TRBV28 with TRBJ1-2; D not resolved. Germline CDR1 reads MDHEN; CDR2 reads SYDVKM. The length of the CDR3 is 12 residues. V lost 8 bases and J 3 bases, leaving 10 bases between the germline ends. CDR3 bases: TGTGCCAGCTCATCTCGGTACTATGGCTACACCTTC. It encodes CASSSRYYGYTF.

The rearrangement uses TRBV24-1 and TRBJ1-1; no clear D. The ends were cut back, 4 bases at V and 1 base at J, with 6 bases in the middle. The germline gives CDR1 KGHDR, CDR2 SFDVKD. The CDR3 totals 13 residues. CDR3 sequence (DNA): TGTGCCACCAGTGACTCAGGGAACACTGAAGCTTTCTTT. Translating it yields CATSDSGNTEAFF.

This clone appeared a few times. The chain links TRBV9 to TRBJ1-2; 8 nucleotides line up with TRBD1. The CDR3 spans 15 residues. V shed 3 bases and J 7 bases; nucleotides not matched to a gene: 11. The germline V gene encodes CDR1 SGDLS and CDR2 YYNGEE. CDR3 DNA sequence: TGTGCCAGCAGCGACGACTCAGGGGGCGAGGGTGGCTACACCTTC. Protein sequence: CASSDDSGGEGGYTF.

The rearrangement links TRBV7-8 to TRBJ2-3; 14 bases agree with TRBD2. This CDR3 is 19 amino acids long. Germline V CDR1 and CDR2: SGHVS, FQNEAQ. The trim removed 3 bases at V and 2 bases at J, leaving 10 bases unmatched. The CDR3 here is CASSFPLGLAGENTDTQYF. The CDR3 DNA follows: TGTGCCAGCAGCTTCCCGCTGGGACTAGCGGGAGAAAACACAGATACGCAGTATTTT.

The V gene is TRBV4-1, the J gene TRBJ1-6; D gene ambiguous. Germline CDR1 is MGHRA and CDR2 is YSYEKL. This CDR3 spans 15 amino acids. Trimming pared 4 bases from V and 11 bases from J, leaving 18 bases between. CDR3 sequence reads: CASSPTGLGGPPLHF. For the CDR3, the DNA is TGCGCCAGCAGCCCAACGGGCCTCGGAGGTCCACCCCTCCACTTT.

The chain uses TRBV2 and TRBJ2-1, with D possibly being TRBD2 (5 bases). The CDR3 has 16 residues. The ends were cut back, 7 bases at V and 3 bases at J, with 19 bases in the middle. Germline lookup yields CDR1 SNHLY and CDR2 FYNNEI. For the CDR3, the DNA is TGTGCCAGCATTAGAGGTTGGGCGGGTGGCTACAATGAGCAGTTCTTC. Its protein is CASIRGWAGGYNEQFF.

The V gene is TRBV14, the J gene TRBJ2-3, with 11 positions matching TRBD2. The CDR3 is 16 amino acids. The V gene's germline CDR1 is SGHDN and CDR2 FVKESK. V was clipped by 4 bases and J by 5 bases; unmatched bases: 8. CDR3 nucleotide sequence: TGTGCCAGCAGCCTTTCCTCGGGACTAGCGGAAGATACGCAGTATTTT. This translates into CASSLSSGLAEDTQYF.

CDR3 nucleotides: TGTGCCAGCAGCTTGGGCTCTAGCGGAGATACGCAGTATTTT. Residues: CASSLGSSGDTQYF. The gene calls are TRBV5-5 and TRBJ2-3, with 7 bases that match TRBD2. The CDR3 is 14 amino acids. Germline CDR1 and CDR2: SGHKS and YYEKEE (reference sequence). V lost 0 bases, J lost 5 bases, and 3 bases stayed unmatched.

The rearrangement uses TRBV18 and TRBJ1-1; 7 nucleotides match TRBD1. V lost 3 bases, J lost 0 bases, and 16 bases stayed unmatched. The CDR3 length is 19 residues. The germline CDR1 and CDR2 sequences are KGHSH and LQKENI. CDR3 bases: TGTGCCAGCTCACCTCTAAAAGGGGACAGATCTCTCATGAACACTGAAGCTTTCTTT. The encoded protein is CASSPLKGDRSLMNTEAFF.

The chain combines TRBV19 with TRBJ2-3; D is perhaps TRBD1 (6 bases). The CDR3 totals 13 residues. Germline lookup yields CDR1 LNHDA and CDR2 SQIVND (reference sequence). V dropped 4 bases and J dropped 4 bases, with 9 bases sitting between them. CDR3 sequence: CASSNRVADTQYF. CDR3 coding DNA: TGTGCCAGTAGTAACAGGGTTGCAGATACGCAGTATTTT.